This T cell receptor beta chain was recorded in a study of cytomegalovirus exposure and HLA in healthy donors. Findings of the study overall: Later analysis indicated greater clonal expansion among HLA-associated TCR beta chains than among equally common other chains.

Germline CDR1 and CDR2: LNHDA and SQIVND (reference sequence). Trimming removed 5 bases from V and 5 bases from J, with 18 bases in between. The CDR3 length is 15 residues. Notes on this clone: Its antigen is not identified.

The study ran its PCR with 60 Vbeta and 13 Jbeta primers. Here immunoSEQ multiplex PCR was the method, and the copy in TCRdb shows in-frame clones only, minus some. This sample has about 220,000 clones; just over 75% occur once, and the top ten carry 0.6% to 0.65%. The chain is built from TRBV19 and TRBJ2-5; no definite D call. The sequence derives from a man younger than 35 in good health and CMV-seronegative. The sequenced sample consisted of PBMCs. The CDR3 is CASSDIRGAQETQYF. The CDR3 region has the DNA TGTGCCAGTAGTGATATTCGAGGTGCCCAGGAGACCCAGTACTTC.